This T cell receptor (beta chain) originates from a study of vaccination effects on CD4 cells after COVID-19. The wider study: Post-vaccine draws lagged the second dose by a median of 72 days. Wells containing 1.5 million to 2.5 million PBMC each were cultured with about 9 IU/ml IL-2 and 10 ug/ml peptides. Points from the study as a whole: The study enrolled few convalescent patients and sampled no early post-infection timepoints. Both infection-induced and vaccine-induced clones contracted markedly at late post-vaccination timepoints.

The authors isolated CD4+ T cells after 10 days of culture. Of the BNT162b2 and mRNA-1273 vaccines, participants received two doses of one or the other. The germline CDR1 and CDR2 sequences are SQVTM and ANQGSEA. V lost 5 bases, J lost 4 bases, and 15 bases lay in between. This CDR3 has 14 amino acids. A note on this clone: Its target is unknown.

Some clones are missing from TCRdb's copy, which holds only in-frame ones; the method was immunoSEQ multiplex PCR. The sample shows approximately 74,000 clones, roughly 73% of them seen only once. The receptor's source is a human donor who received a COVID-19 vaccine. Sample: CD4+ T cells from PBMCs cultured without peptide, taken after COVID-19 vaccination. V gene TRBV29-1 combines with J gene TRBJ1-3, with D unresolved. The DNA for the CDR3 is TGCAGCGTTAAACTCGGAGCAGGCGGAAACACCATATATTTT. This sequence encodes CSVKLGAGGNTIYF.